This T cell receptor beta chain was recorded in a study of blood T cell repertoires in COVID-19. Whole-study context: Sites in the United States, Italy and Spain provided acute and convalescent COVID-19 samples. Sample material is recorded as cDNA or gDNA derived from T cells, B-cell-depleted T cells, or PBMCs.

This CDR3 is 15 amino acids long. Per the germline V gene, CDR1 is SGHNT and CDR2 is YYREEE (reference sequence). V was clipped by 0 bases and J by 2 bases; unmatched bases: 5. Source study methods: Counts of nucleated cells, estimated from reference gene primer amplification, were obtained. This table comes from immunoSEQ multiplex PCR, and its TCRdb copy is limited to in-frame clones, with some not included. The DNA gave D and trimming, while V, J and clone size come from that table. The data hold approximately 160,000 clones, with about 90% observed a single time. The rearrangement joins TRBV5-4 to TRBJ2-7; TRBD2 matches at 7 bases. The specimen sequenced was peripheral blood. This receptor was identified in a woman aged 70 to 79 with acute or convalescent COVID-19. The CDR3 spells CASSLVRESAYEQYF. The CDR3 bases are TGTGCCAGCAGCTTGGTGCGGGAGTCAGCCTACGAGCAGTACTTC.